This T cell receptor beta chain was profiled in a study of CD8 T cells in Susac syndrome. Whole-study results and caveats: Individuals included in the TCR sequencing and HLA analysis were acknowledged by the study to be relatively few in number.

The CDR3 extends over 16 amino acids. The V gene end was trimmed by 4 bases and the J gene end by 3 bases; junction bases not matched to a gene: 8. From germline, CDR1 is MNHEY and CDR2 SVGEGT. When the RNA was reverse transcribed, random hexamers were used with an input of about 0.5 to 1 ug. A multiplex approach, immunoSEQ multiplex PCR, amplified TCR beta CDR3 across 54 Vbeta and 13 Jbeta. MiXCR, applied by TCRdb to the immunoSEQ multiplex PCR reads, yields one record per CDR3 protein. The table has about 130,000 distinct CDR3 sequences, around 80% seen once. On this clonotype: The antigen is unknown.

Blood CD8+ and CD4+ T cells underwent high-throughput TCR beta sequencing. Through negative isolation, CD4+ and CD8+ T cells were obtained, while TEMRA cells were enriched using FACS. The chain combines TRBV6-2 or TRBV6-3 with TRBJ2-2, with 7 bases fitting TRBD2. Sequenced: CD8+ T cells from PBMCs. This sequence originates from a human donor with multiple sclerosis. CDR3 amino acids: CASSWEGNYHTGELFF. The CDR3 region has the DNA TGTGCCAGCAGTTGGGAGGGGAATTATCACACCGGGGAGCTGTTTTTT.